The 17 T cell receptor beta chains presented below share a single source sample, sequenced in a study of T cell clones after liver transplantation. Produced via immunoSEQ multiplex PCR; TCRdb's table is partial and in-frame only. The table lists more than 95,000 clones, around nine tenths of them singletons, with 0.83% in the top ten. Source: CD4+ T cells from blood, taken 12 months after liver transplant. The receptor source for this set is a human patient who received a liver transplant. A share of the T cells may be of graft donor origin.

The rearrangement uses TRBV4-1 and TRBJ1-5; TRBD1 aligns across 8 bases. The CDR3 is 14 residues long. Germline V gene data show CDR1 as MGHRA and CDR2 as YSYEKL. J gave up 6 bases and V 4 bases, and 5 bases lay outside the gene matches. The CDR3 loop is CASSRGQGTQPQHF. The CDR3 region has the DNA TGCGCCAGCAGCCGAGGACAGGGCACTCAGCCCCAGCATTTT.

The chain links TRBV5-6 to TRBJ2-5; 8 bases map to TRBD1. V was clipped by 3 bases and J by 6 bases; unmatched bases: 13. Per the germline V gene, CDR1 is SGHDT and CDR2 is YYEEEE. CDR3 length: 16 amino acids. In DNA, the CDR3 is TGTGCCAGCAGCTATACCGGACAGGGAGAGGGGAAGACCCAGTACTTC. This gives the protein CASSYTGQGEGKTQYF.

This chain's CDR3 is CASSPADSGNTIYF. CDR3 in DNA: TGTGCCAGCAGCCCGGCGGACTCTGGAAACACCATATATTTT. V and J are TRBV11-1 and TRBJ1-3; D remains ambiguous. Trimming took off 5 bases at V and 0 bases at J, with 8 bases between the two ends. This CDR3 is built from 14 residues. Germline values: CDR1 SGHAT, CDR2 FQDESV (reference sequence).

To note about this clone: Compared with germline, one end of the junction differs, possibly owing to a read error. The chain joins TRBV28 to TRBJ1-2; D unresolved. This CDR3 region has 12 residues. Germline V lookup: CDR1 MDHEN, CDR2 SYDVKM. CDR3 amino acids: CASSPANYGYTF. The CDR3 DNA reads TGTGCAAGCAGTCCAGCAAACTATGGCTACACCTTC.

The chain uses TRBV28 and TRBJ2-3; a possible D gene is TRBD1 (6 bases). This CDR3 contains 15 residues. Trimming took 4 bases from V and 3 from J, leaving 14 bases between them. Per germline, CDR1 MDHEN and CDR2 SYDVKM. CDR3 sequence (DNA): TGTGCCAGCAGTTACAGGGATGGGGAAACAGATACGCAGTATTTT. It encodes CASSYRDGETDTQYF.

The chain links TRBV5-1 to TRBJ1-1, with D possibly TRBD1 on 5 matching bases. The V gene lost 2 bases and the J gene lost 1 base, with 9 bases spanning the gap. The CDR3 contains 14 residues. The germline CDR1 and CDR2 sequences are SGHRS and YFSETQ. CDR3: CASSLGQANTEAFF. CDR3 coding DNA: TGCGCCAGCAGCTTAGGACAAGCGAACACTGAAGCTTTCTTT.

The chain carries TRBV7-2 and TRBJ1-3; no clear D. V was clipped by 8 bases and J by 5 bases, with 22 bases between them. Germline V lookup: CDR1 SGHTA, CDR2 FQGNSA. This CDR3 region has 16 residues. The CDR3 spells CASAPGIGRARNTIYF. CDR3 nucleotides: TGTGCCAGCGCCCCCGGCATCGGGCGCGCGAGAAACACCATATATTTT.

This clone was seen just once. V gene TRBV6-5 combines with J gene TRBJ2-7; 7 nucleotides match TRBD2. Germline values: CDR1 MNHEY, CDR2 SVGAGI. With V trimmed by 5 bases and J by 6 bases, 10 bases remained unmatched. This CDR3 has 14 amino acids. This CDR3 is CASSGLDPGGEQYF. CDR3 sequence (DNA): TGTGCCAGCAGTGGACTAGATCCGGGGGGCGAGCAGTACTTC.

The chain links TRBV28 to TRBJ1-5; D is possibly TRBD1 (5 bases). V was cut by 10 bases and J by 7 bases, with 20 bases left in between. From germline, CDR1 is MDHEN and CDR2 SYDVKM. The CDR3 totals 14 residues. CDR3: CAIQRGLFGQPQHF. CDR3 sequence (DNA): TGTGCCATTCAAAGGGGACTGTTCGGGCAGCCCCAGCATTTT.

This clone occurred once. The chain employs TRBV5-1 and TRBJ2-1; tentatively, D is TRBD1 or TRBD2 (5 bases each). V lost 4 bases to trimming and J lost 6 bases, with 17 bases between them. This CDR3 has 15 amino acids. The V gene's germline CDR1 is SGHRS and CDR2 YFSETQ. The CDR3 loop reads CASSRDLPAGNEQFF. As DNA, the CDR3 is TGCGCCAGCAGCAGGGACCTGCCTGCGGGCAATGAGCAGTTCTTC.

The chain links TRBV7-9 to TRBJ2-1; 8 bases are shared with TRBD2. In germline, CDR1 is SEHNR, CDR2 FQNEAQ (reference sequence). This CDR3 spans 15 amino acids. The V gene end was trimmed by 0 bases and the J gene end by 9 bases; junction bases not matched to a gene: 7. The CDR3 DNA sequence: TGTGCCAGCAGCTTAGCCCGGCTCCGGGAGGGTGAGCAGTTCTTC. Translating it yields CASSLARLREGEQFF.

This chain joins TRBV5-1 and TRBJ2-7; D is unresolved. V gave up 0 bases and J gave up 0 bases, with 7 bases separating them. Germline-derived CDR1 and CDR2 are SGHRS and YFSETQ. CDR3 length: 14 residues. The CDR3 is CASSLDPSSYEQYF. CDR3 in DNA: TGCGCCAGCAGCTTGGACCCTAGCTCCTACGAGCAGTACTTC.

The chain combines TRBV6-1 with TRBJ2-7; D is uncertain. CDR3 length equals 14 residues. Germline assignment: CDR1 MNHNS and CDR2 SASEGT. V was clipped by 7 bases and J by 1 base, with 14 bases between them. The CDR3 coding sequence is TGTGCCAGCACCCCGGAAAGGCTGTCCTACGAGCAGTACTTC. This codes for CASTPERLSYEQYF.

This chain uses TRBV7-9 with TRBJ2-5, with D hard to call. CDR1 is SEHNR and CDR2 is FQNEAQ in the germline V gene (reference sequence). Trimming pared 7 bases from V and 8 bases from J, leaving 14 bases between. This CDR3 has 12 residues. In DNA, the CDR3 is TGTGCCAGCACTGGAACAGTGCTTACCCAGTACTTC. Translating it yields CASTGTVLTQYF.

The chain links TRBV18 to TRBJ1-1; 7 bases fit TRBD1. The germline gives CDR1 KGHSH, CDR2 LQKENI. The CDR3 has 12 amino acids. J gave up 7 bases and V 3 bases, and 2 bases lay outside the gene matches. The CDR3 sequence: CASSPGTDEAFF. CDR3 coding DNA: TGTGCCAGCTCACCTGGGACAGATGAAGCTTTCTTT.

The V call is TRBV7-9, the J call TRBJ2-7, with D perhaps matching TRBD1 or TRBD2 (5 bases each). The length of the CDR3 is 16 residues. V dropped 5 bases and J dropped 3 bases, with 20 bases sitting between them. The V gene's germline CDR1 is SEHNR and CDR2 FQNEAQ (reference sequence). CDR3 in DNA: TGTGCCAGCAGCCCCTTAATGGGACGGGGAGACTACGAGCAGTACTTC. Protein sequence: CASSPLMGRGDYEQYF.

This chain uses TRBV7-2 with TRBJ2-5; a weak D match, TRBD1 (6 bases). V gave up 5 bases and J gave up 2 bases, with 15 bases separating them. The CDR3 sequence is 15 residues long. Germline CDR1 reads SGHTA; CDR2 reads FQGNSA. As DNA, the CDR3 is TGTGCCAGCAGCACTAACAGGGAGCGGCAAGAGACCCAGTACTTC. Translated: CASSTNRERQETQYF.